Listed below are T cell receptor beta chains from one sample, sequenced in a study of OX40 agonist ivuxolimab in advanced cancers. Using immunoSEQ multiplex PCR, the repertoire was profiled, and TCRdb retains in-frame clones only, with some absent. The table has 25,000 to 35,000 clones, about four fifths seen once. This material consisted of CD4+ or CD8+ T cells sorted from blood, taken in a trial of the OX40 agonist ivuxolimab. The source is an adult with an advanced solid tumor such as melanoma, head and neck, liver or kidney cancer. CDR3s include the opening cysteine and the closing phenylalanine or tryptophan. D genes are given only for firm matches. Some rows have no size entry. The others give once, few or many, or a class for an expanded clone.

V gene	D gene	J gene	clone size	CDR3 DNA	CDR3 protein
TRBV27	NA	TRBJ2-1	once	TGTGCCAGCAGTTTAGAACGGGGTGAGCAGTTCTTC	CASSLERGEQFF
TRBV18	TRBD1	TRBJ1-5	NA	TGTGCCAGCTCACCAAATGGACAGGGTAATCAGCCCCAGCATTTT	CASSPNGQGNQPQHF
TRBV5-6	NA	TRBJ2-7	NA	TGTGCCAGCAGGCGGCGGAGACTAGGGTCCTACGAGCAGTACTTC	CASRRRRLGSYEQYF
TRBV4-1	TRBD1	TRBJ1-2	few	TGCGCCAGCAGGCCCCCGGACAGGGTGGGAGGCTACACCTTC	CASRPPDRVGGYTF
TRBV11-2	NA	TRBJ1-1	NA	TGTGCCAGCAGCTCTCTGGGCTTGAACACTGAAGCTTTCTTT	CASSSLGLNTEAFF
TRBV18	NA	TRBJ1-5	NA	TGTGCCAGCTCACCAGGAAAAGGGGATCAGCCCCAGCATTTT	CASSPGKGDQPQHF
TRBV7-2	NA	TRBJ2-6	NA	TGTGCCAGCAGCTTAGGGGGCTCTGGGGCCAACGTCCTGACTTTC	CASSLGGSGANVLTF
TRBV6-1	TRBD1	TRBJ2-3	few	TGTGCCAGCAGCACCGGGACAGGAACAGATACGCAGTATTTT	CASSTGTGTDTQYF
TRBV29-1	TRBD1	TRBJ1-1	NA	TGCAGCGTTGAAGTGACAGGGGGGGGCACTGAAGCTTTCTTT	CSVEVTGGGTEAFF
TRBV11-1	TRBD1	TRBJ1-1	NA	TGTGCCAGCAGCTTAATCCAGGGGGCGAACACTGAAGCTTTCTTT	CASSLIQGANTEAFF
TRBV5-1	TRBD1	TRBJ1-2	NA	TGCGCCAGCAGCTTGCAGGGGGCGAGTGGCTACACCTTC	CASSLQGASGYTF
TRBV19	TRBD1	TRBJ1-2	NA	TGTGCCAGTAGTATCGGACCCCAGGGGGCTCGAGGCTATGGCTACACCTTC	CASSIGPQGARGYGYTF
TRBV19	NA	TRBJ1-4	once	TGTGCCAGTAGTATAGTTAGGGCGGGGAAGAATGAAAAACTGTTTTTT	CASSIVRAGKNEKLFF
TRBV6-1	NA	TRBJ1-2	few	TGTGCCAGCAGTGCACGGGGGACCTATGGCTACACCTTC	CASSARGTYGYTF
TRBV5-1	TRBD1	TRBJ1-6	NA	TGCGCCAGCAGCTTCGGGACAGCCGCTTATTCACCCCTCCACTTT	CASSFGTAAYSPLHF
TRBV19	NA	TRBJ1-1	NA	TGTGCCAGTAGTATTTCAGCGAACACTGAAGCTTTCTTT	CASSISANTEAFF
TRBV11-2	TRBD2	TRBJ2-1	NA	TGTGCCAGCAGCAGCGGGACCTACAATGAGCAGTTCTTC	CASSSGTYNEQFF
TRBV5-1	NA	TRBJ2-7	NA	TGCGCCAGCAGCTTGCACGGCACCTACGAGCAGTACTTC	CASSLHGTYEQYF
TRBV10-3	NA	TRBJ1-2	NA	TGTGCCATCAGTGATTCGGGTTGGGGCTACACCTTC	CAISDSGWGYTF
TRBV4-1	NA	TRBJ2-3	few	TGCGCCAGCAGTCGATGGAGAGGGGGGGCTCTGGGCACAGATACGCAGTATTTT	CASSRWRGGALGTDTQYF
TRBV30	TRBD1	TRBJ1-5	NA	TGTGCCTGGAGTCTAGACAGGGCTCGAGAAGGGGATCAACCCCAGCATTTT	CAWSLDRAREGDQPQHF
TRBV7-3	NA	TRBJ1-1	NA	TGTGCCAGCAGCTTAAGCTCGATGGGCACTGAAGCTTTCTTT	CASSLSSMGTEAFF
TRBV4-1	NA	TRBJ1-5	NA	TGCGCCAGCAGTCCCCTCCCCCTTAGGGAGATTAGCAATCAGCCCCAGCATTTT	CASSPLPLREISNQPQHF
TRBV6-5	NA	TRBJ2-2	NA	TGTGCCAGCACTCCCACCTGGGGGACAACCGGGGAGCTGTTTTTT	CASTPTWGTTGELFF
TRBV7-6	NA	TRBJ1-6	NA	TGTGCCAGCAGCCCAGTCCAGGATAATTCACCCCTCCACTTT	CASSPVQDNSPLHF
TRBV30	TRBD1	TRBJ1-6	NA	TGTGCCTGGCGCGGGGGACAGGGGGCGGCAGGTGGTTATTCACCCCTCCACTTT	CAWRGGQGAAGGYSPLHF
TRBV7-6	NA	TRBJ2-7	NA	TGTGCCAGCAGCTTAGGAGGAGAAATCTCCTACGAGCAGTACTTC	CASSLGGEISYEQYF
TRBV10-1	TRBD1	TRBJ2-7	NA	TGCGCCAGCAGTTCGGGGACAGGGAACTACGAGCAGTACTTC	CASSSGTGNYEQYF
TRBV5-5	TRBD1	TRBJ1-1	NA	TGTGCCAGCAGCCTCCGGGACAGGGGTAACACTGAAGCTTTCTTT	CASSLRDRGNTEAFF
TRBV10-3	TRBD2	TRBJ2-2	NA	TGTGCCATCAGGGCTAGCGGGGGGGACAACACCGGGGAGCTGTTTTTT	CAIRASGGDNTGELFF
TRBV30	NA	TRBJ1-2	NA	TGTGCCTGGAGTGTATTCAGCCGCTCTAACTATGGCTACACCTTC	CAWSVFSRSNYGYTF
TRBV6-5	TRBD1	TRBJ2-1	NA	TGTGCCAGCAGCCGACAGGGCTGGAATGAGCAGTTCTTC	CASSRQGWNEQFF
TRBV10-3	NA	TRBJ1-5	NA	TGTGCCATCAGTGAGTCGACAGGAAAAAGGCAGCCCCAGCATTTT	CAISESTGKRQPQHF
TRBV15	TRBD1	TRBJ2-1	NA	TGTGCCACCAGCAGAGGGGGGACAGGGTGGTACAATGAGCAGTTCTTC	CATSRGGTGWYNEQFF
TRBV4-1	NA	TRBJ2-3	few	TGCGCCAGCAGCCAACTCGGACAGCCGAACACAGATACGCAGTATTTT	CASSQLGQPNTDTQYF
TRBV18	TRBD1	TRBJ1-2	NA	TGTGCCAGCTCACCACCAACGGACAGGGTCGAAGGCTACACCTTC	CASSPPTDRVEGYTF
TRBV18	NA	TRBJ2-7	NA	TGTGCCAGCTCACCACCCGCAGACTCCTACGAGCAGTACTTC	CASSPPADSYEQYF
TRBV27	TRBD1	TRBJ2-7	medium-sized	TGTGCCAGCAGTTTCCGGGGCAGGGGGTTCGAGCAGTACTTC	CASSFRGRGFEQYF
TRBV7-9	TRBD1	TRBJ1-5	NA	TGTGCCAGCAGCGCCTCCCGGGACAGAAATAGCAATCAGCCCCAGCATTTT	CASSASRDRNSNQPQHF
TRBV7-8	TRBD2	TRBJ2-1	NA	TGTGCCAGCAGCTTACGCCCAGCGGGGGGTTTCTACAATGAGCAGTTCTTC	CASSLRPAGGFYNEQFF
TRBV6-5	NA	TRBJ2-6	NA	TGTGCCAGCAGTTACTCGAGCCAGTCTGGGGCCAACGTCCTGACTTTC	CASSYSSQSGANVLTF
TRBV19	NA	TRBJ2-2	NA	TGTGCCAGTAGTATTGGGGAAGTCGGGGAGCTGTTTTTT	CASSIGEVGELFF
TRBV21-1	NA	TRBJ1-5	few	TGTGCCAGCAGCGGTGGGTGTCAGGGTCAGGGTCAGCCCCAGCATTTT	CASSGGCQGQGQPQHF
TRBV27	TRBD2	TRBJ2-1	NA	TGTGCCAGCAGCCCAGAGACGTGGAGACTAGCGGGGCATGCCAATGAGCAGTTCTTC	CASSPETWRLAGHANEQFF
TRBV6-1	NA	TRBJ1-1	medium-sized	TGTGCCAGCAGGCGTGCAGACTCAGAACCTGAAGCTTTCTTT	CASRRADSEPEAFF
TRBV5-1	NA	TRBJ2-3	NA	TGCGCCAGCAGCTTGGAAGGGGGGAGCACAGATACGCAGTATTTT	CASSLEGGSTDTQYF
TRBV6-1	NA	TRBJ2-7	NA	TGTGCCAGCAGTGGTCAATGGGACGGTGCCTACGAGCAGTACTTC	CASSGQWDGAYEQYF
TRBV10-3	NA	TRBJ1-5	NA	TGTGCCATCAGCCCCTCGGCACAACTGGGCAATCAGCCCCAGCATTTT	CAISPSAQLGNQPQHF